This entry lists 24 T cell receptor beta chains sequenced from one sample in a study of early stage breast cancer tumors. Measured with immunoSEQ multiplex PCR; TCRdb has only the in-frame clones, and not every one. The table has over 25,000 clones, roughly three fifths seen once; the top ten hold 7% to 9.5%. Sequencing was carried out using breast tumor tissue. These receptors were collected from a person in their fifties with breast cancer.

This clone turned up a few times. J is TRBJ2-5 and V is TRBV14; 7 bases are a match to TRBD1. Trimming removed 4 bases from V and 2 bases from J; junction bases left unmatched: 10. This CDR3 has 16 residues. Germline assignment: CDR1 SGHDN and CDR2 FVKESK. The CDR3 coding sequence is TGTGCCAGCAGCCGAACAGGGGCGCAATATCAAGAGACCCAGTACTTC. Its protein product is CASSRTGAQYQETQYF.

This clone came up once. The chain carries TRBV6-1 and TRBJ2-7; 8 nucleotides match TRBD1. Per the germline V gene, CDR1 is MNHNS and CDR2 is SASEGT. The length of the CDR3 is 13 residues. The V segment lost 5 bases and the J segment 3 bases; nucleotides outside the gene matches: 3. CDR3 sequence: CASSLDRDYEQYF. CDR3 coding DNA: TGTGCCAGCAGTTTGGACAGGGACTACGAGCAGTACTTC.

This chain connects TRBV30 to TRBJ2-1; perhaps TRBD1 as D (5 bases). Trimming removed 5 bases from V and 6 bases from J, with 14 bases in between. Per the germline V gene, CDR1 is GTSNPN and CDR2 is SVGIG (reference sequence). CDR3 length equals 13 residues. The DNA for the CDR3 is TGTGCCTGGGGTCGGCACCAGGGCAATGAGCAGTTCTTC. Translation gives CAWGRHQGNEQFF.

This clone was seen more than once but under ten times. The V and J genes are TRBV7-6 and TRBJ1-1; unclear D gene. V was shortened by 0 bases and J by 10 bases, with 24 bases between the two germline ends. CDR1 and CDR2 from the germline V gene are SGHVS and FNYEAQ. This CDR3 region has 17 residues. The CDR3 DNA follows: TGTGCCAGCAGCTTAGCGAGCTACGACGGCGTCAAAGTTCGAGCTTTCTTT. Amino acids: CASSLASYDGVKVRAFF.

As DNA, the CDR3 is TGTGCCAGCAGCGGGACTAGCGGGAGGAATGAGCAGTTCTTC. Its protein product is CASSGTSGRNEQFF. The chain employs TRBV2 and TRBJ2-1, with 15 bases lining up with TRBD2. The CDR3 runs 14 residues. The germline V gene has CDR1 SNHLY and CDR2 FYNNEI. The trim removed 6 bases at V and 7 bases at J, leaving 1 base unmatched.

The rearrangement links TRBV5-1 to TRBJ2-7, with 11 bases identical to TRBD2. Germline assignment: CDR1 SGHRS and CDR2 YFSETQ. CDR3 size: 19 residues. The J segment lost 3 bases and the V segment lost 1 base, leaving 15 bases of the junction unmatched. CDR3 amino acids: CASSLMGTSGTKALYEQYF. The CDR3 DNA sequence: TGCGCCAGCAGCTTGATGGGGACTAGCGGAACCAAAGCCCTCTACGAGCAGTACTTC.

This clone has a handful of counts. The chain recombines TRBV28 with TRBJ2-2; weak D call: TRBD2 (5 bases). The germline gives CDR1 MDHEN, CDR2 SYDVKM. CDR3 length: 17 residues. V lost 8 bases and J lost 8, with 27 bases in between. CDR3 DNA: TGTGCCAGCCTCTCTCTTCCGGGAAGAAAGGAGATGGGGGAGCTGTTTTTT. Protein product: CASLSLPGRKEMGELFF.

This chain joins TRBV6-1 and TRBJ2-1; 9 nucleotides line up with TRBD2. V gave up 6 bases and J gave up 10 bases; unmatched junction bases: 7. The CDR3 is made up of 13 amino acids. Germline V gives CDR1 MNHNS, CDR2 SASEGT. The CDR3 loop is CASRDQGLAEQFF. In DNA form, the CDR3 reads TGTGCCAGCAGAGACCAAGGACTAGCGGAGCAGTTCTTC.

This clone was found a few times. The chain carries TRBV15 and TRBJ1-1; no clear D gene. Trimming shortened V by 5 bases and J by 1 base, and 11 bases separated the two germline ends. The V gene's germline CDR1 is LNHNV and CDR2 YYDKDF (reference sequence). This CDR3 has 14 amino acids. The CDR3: CATSVQGENTEAFF. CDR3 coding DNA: TGTGCCACCAGCGTACAAGGAGAGAACACTGAAGCTTTCTTT. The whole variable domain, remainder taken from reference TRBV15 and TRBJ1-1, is DAMVIQNPRYQVTQFGKPVTLSCSQTLNHNVMYWYQQKSSQAPKLLFHYYDKDFNNEADTPDNFQSRRPNTSFCFLDIRSPGLGDTAMYLCATSVQGENTEAFFGQGTRLTVV.

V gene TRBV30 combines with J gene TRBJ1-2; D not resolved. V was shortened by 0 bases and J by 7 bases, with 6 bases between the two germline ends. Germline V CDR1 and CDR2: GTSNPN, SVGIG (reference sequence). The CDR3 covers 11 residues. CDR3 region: CAWSVGPGYTF. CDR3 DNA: TGTGCCTGGAGTGTAGGTCCTGGCTACACCTTC.

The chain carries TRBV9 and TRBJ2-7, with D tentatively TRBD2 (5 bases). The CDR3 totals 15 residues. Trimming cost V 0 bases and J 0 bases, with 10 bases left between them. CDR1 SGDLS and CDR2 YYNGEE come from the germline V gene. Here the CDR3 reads CASSVGGQNSYEQYF. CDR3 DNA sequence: TGTGCCAGCAGCGTAGGAGGGCAAAACTCCTACGAGCAGTACTTC.

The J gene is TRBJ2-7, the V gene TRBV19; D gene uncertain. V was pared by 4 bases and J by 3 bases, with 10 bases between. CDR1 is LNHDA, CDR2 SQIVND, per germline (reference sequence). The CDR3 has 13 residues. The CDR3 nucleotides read TGTGCCAGTAGTAGAGTGCCACGCTACGAGCAGTACTTC. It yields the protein CASSRVPRYEQYF.

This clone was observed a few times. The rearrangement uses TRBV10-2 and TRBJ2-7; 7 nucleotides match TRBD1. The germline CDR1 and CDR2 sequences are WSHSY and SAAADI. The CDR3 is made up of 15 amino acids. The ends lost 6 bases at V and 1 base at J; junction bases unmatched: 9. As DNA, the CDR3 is TGCGCCAGCAGATTGGGCCGGGACAGATCCTACGAGCAGTACTTC. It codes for CASRLGRDRSYEQYF.

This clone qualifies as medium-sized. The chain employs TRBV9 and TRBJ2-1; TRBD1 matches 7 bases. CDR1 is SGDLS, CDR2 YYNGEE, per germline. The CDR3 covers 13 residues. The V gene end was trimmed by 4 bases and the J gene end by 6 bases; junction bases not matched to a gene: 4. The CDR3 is CASSPGTANEQFF. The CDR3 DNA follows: TGTGCCAGCAGCCCGGGGACAGCCAATGAGCAGTTCTTC.

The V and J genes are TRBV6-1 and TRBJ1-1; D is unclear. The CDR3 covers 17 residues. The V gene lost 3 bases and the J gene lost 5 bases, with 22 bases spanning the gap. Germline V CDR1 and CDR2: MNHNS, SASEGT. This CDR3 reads CASSDIGAQAGKTEAFF. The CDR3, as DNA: TGTGCCAGCAGTGACATTGGAGCGCAGGCGGGGAAGACTGAAGCTTTCTTT.

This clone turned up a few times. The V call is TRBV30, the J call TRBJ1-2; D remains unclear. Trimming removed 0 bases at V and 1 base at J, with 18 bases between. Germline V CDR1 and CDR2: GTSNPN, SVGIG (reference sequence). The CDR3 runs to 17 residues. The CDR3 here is CAWSVVNSFPRNYGYTF. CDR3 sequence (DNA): TGTGCCTGGAGTGTCGTGAACAGCTTCCCTCGTAACTATGGCTACACCTTC.

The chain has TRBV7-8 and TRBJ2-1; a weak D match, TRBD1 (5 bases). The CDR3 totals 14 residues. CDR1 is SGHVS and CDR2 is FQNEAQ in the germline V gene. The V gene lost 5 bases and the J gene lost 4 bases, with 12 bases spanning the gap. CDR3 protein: CASSPTRVYNEQFF. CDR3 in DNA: TGTGCCAGCAGCCCAACCAGGGTTTACAATGAGCAGTTCTTC.

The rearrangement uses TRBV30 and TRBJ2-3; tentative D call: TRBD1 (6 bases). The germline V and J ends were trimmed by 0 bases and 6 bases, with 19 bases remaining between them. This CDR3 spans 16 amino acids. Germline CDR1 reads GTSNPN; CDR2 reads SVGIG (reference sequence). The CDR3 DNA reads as TGTGCCTGGAGTGTAAGAAGGACAGCGGCCGGGGATACGCAGTATTTT. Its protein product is CAWSVRRTAAGDTQYF.

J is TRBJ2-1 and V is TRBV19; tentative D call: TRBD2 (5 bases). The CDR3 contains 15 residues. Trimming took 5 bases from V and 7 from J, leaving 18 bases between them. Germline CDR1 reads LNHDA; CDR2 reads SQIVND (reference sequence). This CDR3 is CASSRTRVDLNEQFF. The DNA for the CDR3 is TGTGCCAGTAGTCGAACTAGGGTTGATCTTAATGAGCAGTTCTTC.

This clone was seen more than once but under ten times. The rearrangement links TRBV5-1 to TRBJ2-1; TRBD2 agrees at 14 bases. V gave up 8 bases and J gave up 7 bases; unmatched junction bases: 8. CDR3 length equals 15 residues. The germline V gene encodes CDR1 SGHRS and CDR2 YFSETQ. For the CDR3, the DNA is TGCGCCAGTACCCCGGGACTAGCGGGAGTTAATGAGCAGTTCTTC. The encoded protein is CASTPGLAGVNEQFF.

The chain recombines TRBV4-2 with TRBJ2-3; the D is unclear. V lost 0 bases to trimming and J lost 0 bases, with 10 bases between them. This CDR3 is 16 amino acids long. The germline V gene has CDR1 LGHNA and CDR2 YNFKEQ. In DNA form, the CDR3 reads TGTGCCAGCAGCCAAGATGCCAGCACTAGCACAGATACGCAGTATTTT. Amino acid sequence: CASSQDASTSTDTQYF.

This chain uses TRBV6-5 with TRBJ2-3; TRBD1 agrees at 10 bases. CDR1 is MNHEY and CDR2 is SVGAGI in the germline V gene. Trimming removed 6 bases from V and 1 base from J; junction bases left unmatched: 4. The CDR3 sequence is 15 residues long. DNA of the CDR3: TGTGCCAGCAGGGGACAGGGGATCGGCACAGATACGCAGTATTTT. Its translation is CASRGQGIGTDTQYF.

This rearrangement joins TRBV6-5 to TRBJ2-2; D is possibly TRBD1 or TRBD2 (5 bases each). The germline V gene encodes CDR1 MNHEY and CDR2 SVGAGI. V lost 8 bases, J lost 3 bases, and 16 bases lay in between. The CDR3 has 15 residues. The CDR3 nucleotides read TGTGCCAGCGGGGGTGTCGGTTCGTACACCGGGGAGCTGTTTTTT. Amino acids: CASGGVGSYTGELFF.

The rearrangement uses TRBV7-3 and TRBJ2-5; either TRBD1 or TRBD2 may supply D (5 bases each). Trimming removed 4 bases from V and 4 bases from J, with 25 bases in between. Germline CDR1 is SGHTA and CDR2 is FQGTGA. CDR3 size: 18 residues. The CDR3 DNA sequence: TGTGCCAGCAGCTCCAGTGGGGGTTTAGGACCCGGGGTAGAGACCCAGTACTTC. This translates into CASSSSGGLGPGVETQYF.